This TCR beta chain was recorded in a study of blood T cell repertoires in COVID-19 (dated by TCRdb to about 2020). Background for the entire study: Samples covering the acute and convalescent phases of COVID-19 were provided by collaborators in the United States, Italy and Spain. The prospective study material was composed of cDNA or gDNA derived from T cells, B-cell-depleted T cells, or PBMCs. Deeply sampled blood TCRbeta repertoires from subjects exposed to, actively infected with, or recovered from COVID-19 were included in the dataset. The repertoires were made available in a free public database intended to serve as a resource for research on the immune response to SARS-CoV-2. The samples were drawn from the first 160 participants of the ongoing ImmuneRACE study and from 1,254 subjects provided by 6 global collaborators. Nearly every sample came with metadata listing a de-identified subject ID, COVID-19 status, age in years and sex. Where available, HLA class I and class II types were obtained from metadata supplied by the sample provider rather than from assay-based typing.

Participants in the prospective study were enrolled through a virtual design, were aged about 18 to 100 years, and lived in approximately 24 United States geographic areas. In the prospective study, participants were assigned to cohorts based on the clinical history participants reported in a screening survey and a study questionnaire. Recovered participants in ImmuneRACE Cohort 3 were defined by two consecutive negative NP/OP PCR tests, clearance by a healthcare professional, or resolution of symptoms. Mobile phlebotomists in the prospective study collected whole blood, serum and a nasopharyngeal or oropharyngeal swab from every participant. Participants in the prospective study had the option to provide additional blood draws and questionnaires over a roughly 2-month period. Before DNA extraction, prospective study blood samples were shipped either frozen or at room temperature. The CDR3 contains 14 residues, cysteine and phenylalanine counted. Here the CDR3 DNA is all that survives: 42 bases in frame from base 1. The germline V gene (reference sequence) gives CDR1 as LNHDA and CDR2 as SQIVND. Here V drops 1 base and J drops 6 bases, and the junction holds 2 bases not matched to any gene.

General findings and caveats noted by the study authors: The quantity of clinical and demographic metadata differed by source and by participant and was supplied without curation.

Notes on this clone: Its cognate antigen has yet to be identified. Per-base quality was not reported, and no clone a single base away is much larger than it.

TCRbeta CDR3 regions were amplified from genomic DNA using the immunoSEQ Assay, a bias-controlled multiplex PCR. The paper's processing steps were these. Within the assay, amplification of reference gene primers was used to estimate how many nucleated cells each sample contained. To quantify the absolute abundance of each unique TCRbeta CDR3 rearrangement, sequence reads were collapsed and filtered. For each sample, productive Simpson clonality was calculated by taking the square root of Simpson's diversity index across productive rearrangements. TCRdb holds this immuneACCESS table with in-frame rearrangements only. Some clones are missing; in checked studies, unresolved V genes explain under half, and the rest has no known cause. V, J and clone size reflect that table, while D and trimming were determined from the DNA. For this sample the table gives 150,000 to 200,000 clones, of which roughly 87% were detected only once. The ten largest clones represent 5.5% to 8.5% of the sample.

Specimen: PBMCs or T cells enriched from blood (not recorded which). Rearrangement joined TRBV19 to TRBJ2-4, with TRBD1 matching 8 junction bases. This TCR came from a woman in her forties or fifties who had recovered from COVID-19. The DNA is TGTGCCAGTAGTATAGTAGGACAGGGAAACATTCAGTACTTC. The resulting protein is CASSIVGQGNIQYF.